This entry lists 20 T cell receptor beta chains sequenced from one sample in a study of technical replicates of blood from a handful of donors. Method: immunoSEQ multiplex PCR; TCRdb's copy keeps in-frame clones and lacks some. The table records tens of thousands of clones, 85% to 95% of them present only once. Material for sequencing was T cells isolated from PBMCs. These receptors were collected from a human donor in good health.

The chain is built from TRBV6-4 and TRBJ2-2, with 9 bases aligning to TRBD1. This CDR3 region has 15 residues. V shed 7 bases and J 3 bases; nucleotides not matched to a gene: 6. Germline assignment: CDR1 MRHNA and CDR2 SNTAGT. The DNA for the CDR3 is TGTGCCAGCAAACGGGACAGGGCGGACACCGGGGAGCTGTTTTTT. Its translation: CASKRDRADTGELFF.

The chain has TRBV6-6 and TRBJ1-3; D not resolved. V shed 6 bases and J shed 4 bases, with 13 bases lying between them. This CDR3 has 14 residues. Germline-derived CDR1 and CDR2 are MNHNY and SVGAGI (reference sequence). The CDR3 sequence is CASRLNRGGNTIYF. DNA for the CDR3: TGTGCCAGCAGACTAAACCGAGGGGGAAACACCATATATTTT.

This sequence joins TRBV7-6 and TRBJ1-4, with D possibly TRBD1 on 5 matching bases. V was pared by 5 bases and J by 6 bases, with 13 bases between. The CDR3 spans 14 residues. In germline, CDR1 is SGHVS, CDR2 FNYEAQ. DNA of the CDR3: TGTGCCAGCAGCCGTAGGGCAGGGTATGAAAAACTGTTTTTT. Encoded protein: CASSRRAGYEKLFF.

This chain connects TRBV30 to TRBJ2-5; no clear D gene. CDR1 is GTSNPN and CDR2 is SVGIG in the germline V gene (reference sequence). The CDR3 extends over 12 amino acids. V dropped 2 bases and J dropped 0 bases, with 4 bases sitting between them. CDR3 region: CAWSFNQETQYF. Written as DNA, the CDR3 is TGTGCCTGGAGTTTCAACCAAGAGACCCAGTACTTC.

The J gene is TRBJ2-3, the V gene TRBV27, with 8 bases aligning to TRBD2. The CDR3 spans 14 residues. Looked up from germline, CDR1 is MNHEY and CDR2 is SMNVEV (reference sequence). Trimming removed 5 bases from V and 5 bases from J; junction bases left unmatched: 6. The CDR3 DNA sequence: TGTGCCAGCAGTACCGCCGGGGGGGGAGATACGCAGTATTTT. Translating gives CASSTAGGGDTQYF.

V usage is TRBV5-1 and J usage is TRBJ2-2; 16 positions match TRBD2. CDR1 SGHRS and CDR2 YFSETQ come from the germline V gene. CDR3 length: 19 residues. Losses at the gene ends were 3 bases for V and 1 base for J; bases not matched to a gene: 6. The DNA for the CDR3 is TGCGCCAGCAGCTCAAGCGGGACTAGCGGGAGGGAGAACACCGGGGAGCTGTTTTTT. It is translated as CASSSSGTSGRENTGELFF.

The chain has TRBV7-9 and TRBJ1-1; D is possibly TRBD1 (5 bases). The V end was cut by 1 base, the J end by 0 bases, with 6 bases between. There are 14 residues in the CDR3. Germline CDR1 is SEHNR and CDR2 is FQNEAQ (reference sequence). This chain's CDR3 is CASSLGQLNTEAFF. The CDR3 DNA reads TGTGCCAGCAGCTTAGGACAGTTGAACACTGAAGCTTTCTTT.

V usage is TRBV6-5 and J usage is TRBJ2-1; TRBD1 agrees at 8 bases. Germline CDR1 and CDR2: MNHEY and SVGAGI. V trimming: 5 bases; J trimming: 4 bases; junction bases outside the gene matches: 7. The CDR3 covers 15 residues. The CDR3: CASSRLGTGYNEQFF. The CDR3 DNA sequence: TGTGCCAGCAGTCGGCTCGGGACAGGATACAATGAGCAGTTCTTC.

This rearrangement joins TRBV6-1 to TRBJ1-2; TRBD1 agrees at 7 bases. The V segment lost 3 bases and the J segment 4 bases; nucleotides outside the gene matches: 5. Germline CDR1 reads MNHNS; CDR2 reads SASEGT. The CDR3 length is 14 residues. The CDR3 DNA sequence: TGTGCCAGCAGTGAGGTTGGGACAGTCTATGGCTACACCTTC. Translation: CASSEVGTVYGYTF.

This chain links TRBV7-8 with TRBJ2-7; TRBD1 matches at 9 bases. This CDR3 region has 14 residues. Unmatched junction bases numbered 8, after V lost 7 bases and J lost 4 bases. Germline-derived CDR1 and CDR2 are SGHVS and FQNEAQ. CDR3 sequence: CASTLSGQGYEQYF. The DNA of the CDR3 is TGTGCCAGCACCCTGTCCGGACAGGGGTACGAGCAGTACTTC.

This clone was recorded once. V is TRBV5-5 and J is TRBJ2-5; D remains ambiguous. The length of the CDR3 is 15 residues. Trimming pared 0 bases from V and 6 bases from J, leaving 15 bases between. Germline-derived CDR1 and CDR2 are SGHKS and YYEKEE (reference sequence). CDR3 DNA: TGTGCCAGCAGCTTGGTACGGAGTTTCTTGAAGACCCAGTACTTC. Translated, it gives CASSLVRSFLKTQYF.

This rearrangement joins TRBV5-1 to TRBJ2-7; D unclear. The CDR3 runs 14 residues. Germline CDR1 and CDR2: SGHRS and YFSETQ. Trimming stripped 2 bases from V and 3 bases from J, with 12 bases between. CDR3 amino acids: CASSFNGGSYEQYF. The CDR3 nucleotides read TGCGCCAGCAGCTTTAACGGCGGAAGCTACGAGCAGTACTTC.

This sequence joins TRBV7-9 and TRBJ1-2, with a weak D call TRBD1 (5 bases). Germline V gene lookup returns CDR1 SEHNR and CDR2 FQNEAQ (reference sequence). The CDR3 has 14 residues. Trimming stripped 5 bases from V and 7 bases from J, with 17 bases between. This CDR3 reads CASSRTEGIFGYTF. CDR3 nucleotides: TGTGCCAGCAGCAGGACGGAGGGGATCTTTGGCTACACCTTC.

This clone appeared once. V gene TRBV5-1 combines with J gene TRBJ2-7; D may be TRBD1 (6 bases). The CDR3 runs 14 residues. V lost 4 bases and J lost 2, with 13 bases in between. The germline CDR1 and CDR2 sequences are SGHRS and YFSETQ. The CDR3 DNA follows: TGCGCCAGCAGCATACAGGGTCCAGCCTACGAGCAGTACTTC. Translating it yields CASSIQGPAYEQYF.

The rearrangement joins TRBV28 to TRBJ2-2; perhaps TRBD2 as D (6 bases). Between the trimmed V and J ends, which lost 1 base and 4 bases, there was a span of 22 bases. The CDR3 is 19 residues long. Germline loops: CDR1 MDHEN, CDR2 SYDVKM. CDR3 bases: TGTGCCAGCAGTTTATTCGGGTGGGGACCGGGAGTGGGCACCGGGGAGCTGTTTTTT. Protein: CASSLFGWGPGVGTGELFF.

The chain has TRBV13 and TRBJ2-1; D call uncertain. Germline CDR1 is PRHDT and CDR2 is FYEKMQ (reference sequence). This CDR3 spans 15 amino acids. V lost 0 bases and J lost 1, with 7 bases in between. The DNA for the CDR3 is TGTGCCAGCAGCTTAGGCCTTTCTTCCTACAATGAGCAGTTCTTC. Protein: CASSLGLSSYNEQFF.

CDR3 DNA: TGTGCCAGCAGTTACGTTACACCCTCCTATAATTCACCCCTCCACTTT. Translation gives CASSYVTPSYNSPLHF. The chain combines TRBV6-5 with TRBJ1-6; D not certain. Trimming took 2 bases from V and 0 from J, leaving 8 bases between them. Germline V gene sequence: CDR1 MNHEY, CDR2 SVGAGI. The CDR3 runs 16 residues.

The chain uses TRBV11-3 and TRBJ2-5; the match to TRBD2 covers 9 bases. The trim removed 0 bases at V and 5 bases at J, leaving 10 bases unmatched. This CDR3 is 17 amino acids long. Germline values: CDR1 SGHNT, CDR2 YENEEA. The CDR3 sequence: CASSLDKGGGARETQYF. The CDR3, as DNA: TGTGCCAGCAGCTTAGATAAAGGCGGGGGGGCCCGGGAGACCCAGTACTTC.

This chain connects TRBV5-1 to TRBJ2-5; TRBD2 matches at 13 bases. Germline V gene sequence: CDR1 SGHRS, CDR2 YFSETQ. This CDR3 is 20 amino acids long. With V trimmed by 0 bases and J by 9 bases, 20 bases remained unmatched. The CDR3: CASSLESGLAGVQGLLAQYF. The CDR3 region has the DNA TGCGCCAGCAGCTTGGAGAGTGGACTAGCGGGAGTTCAAGGACTTTTAGCCCAGTACTTC.

The rearrangement uses TRBV9 and TRBJ2-6; D gene ambiguous. Looked up from germline, CDR1 is SGDLS and CDR2 is YYNGEE. The CDR3 sequence is 15 residues long. Trimming took 0 bases from V and 2 from J, leaving 6 bases between them. This CDR3 is CASSVGGAGANVLTF. The CDR3 region has the DNA TGTGCCAGCAGCGTAGGAGGTGCTGGGGCCAACGTCCTGACTTTC.